This TCR beta chain comes out of a study of Tregs in tolerant kidney transplant recipients. The CDR3 is 16 residues long. Germline values: CDR1 LNHDA, CDR2 SQIVND (reference sequence). Only in-frame clones appear in the TCRdb table, and some are missing; sequencing was by immunoSEQ multiplex PCR. The data show about 240,000 clones, approximately 83% seen once. Concerning this clone: At one boundary the junction diverges from the germline segment, which might be a read error.

The source material was CD4+ T cells from blood. This clonotype originated in a human donor in good health. The chain employs TRBV19 and TRBJ1-1, with 11 bases identical to TRBD1. The CDR3 sequence is CASNIWPGTGGTEAFF. The CDR3 nucleotides read TGTGCCAGTAATATATGGCCCGGGACAGGGGGCACTGAAGCTTTCTTT. The whole variable domain, filled in from reference TRBV19 and TRBJ1-1, reads DGGITQSPKYLFRKEGQNVTLSCEQNLNHDAMYWYRQDPGQGLRLIYYSQIVNDFQKGDIAEGYSVSREKKESFPLTVTSAQKNPTAFYLCASNIWPGTGGTEAFFGQGTRLTVV.